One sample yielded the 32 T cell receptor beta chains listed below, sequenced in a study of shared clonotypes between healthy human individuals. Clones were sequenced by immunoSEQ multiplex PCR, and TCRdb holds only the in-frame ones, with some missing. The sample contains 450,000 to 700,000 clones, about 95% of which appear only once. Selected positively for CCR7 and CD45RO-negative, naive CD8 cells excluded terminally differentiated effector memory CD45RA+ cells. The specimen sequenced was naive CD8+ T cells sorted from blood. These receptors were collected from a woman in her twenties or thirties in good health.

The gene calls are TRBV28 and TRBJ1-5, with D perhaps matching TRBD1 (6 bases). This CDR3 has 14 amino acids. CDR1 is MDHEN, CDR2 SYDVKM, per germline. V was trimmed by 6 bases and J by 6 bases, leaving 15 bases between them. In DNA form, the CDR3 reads TGTGCCAGCAGGAAAACAGGGTCTAGTCAGCCCCAGCATTTT. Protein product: CASRKTGSSQPQHF.

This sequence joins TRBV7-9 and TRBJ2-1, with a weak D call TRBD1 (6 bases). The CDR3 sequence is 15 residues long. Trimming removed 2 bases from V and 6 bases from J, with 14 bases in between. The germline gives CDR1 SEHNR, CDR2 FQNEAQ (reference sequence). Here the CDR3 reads CASSLPPKGVNEQFF. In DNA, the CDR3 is TGTGCCAGCAGCTTACCCCCCAAGGGGGTCAATGAGCAGTTCTTC. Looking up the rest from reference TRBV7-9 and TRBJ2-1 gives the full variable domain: DTGVSQNPRHKITKRGQNVTFRCDPISEHNRLYWYRQTLGQGPEFLTYFQNEAQLEKSRLLSDRFSAERPKGSFSTLEIQRTEQGDSAMYLCASSLPPKGVNEQFFGPGTRLTVL.

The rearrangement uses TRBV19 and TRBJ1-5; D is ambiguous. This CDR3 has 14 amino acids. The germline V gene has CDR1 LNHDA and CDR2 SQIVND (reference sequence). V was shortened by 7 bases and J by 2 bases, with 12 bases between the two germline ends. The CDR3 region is CASTYGEGNQPQHF. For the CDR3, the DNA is TGTGCCAGTACATATGGAGAGGGCAATCAGCCCCAGCATTTT.

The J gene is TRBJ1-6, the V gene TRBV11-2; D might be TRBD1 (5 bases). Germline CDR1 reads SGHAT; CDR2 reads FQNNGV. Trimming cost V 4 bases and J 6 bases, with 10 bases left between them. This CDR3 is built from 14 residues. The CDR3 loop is CASSSGTTNSPLHF. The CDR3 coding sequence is TGTGCCAGCAGCTCCGGGACCACTAATTCACCCCTCCACTTT.

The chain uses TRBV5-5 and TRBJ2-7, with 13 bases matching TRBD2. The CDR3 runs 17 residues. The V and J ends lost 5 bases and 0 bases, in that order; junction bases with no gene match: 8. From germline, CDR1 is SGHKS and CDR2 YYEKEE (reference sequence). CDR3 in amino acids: CASRPRTSGSSSYEQYF. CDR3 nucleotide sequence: TGTGCCAGCAGACCTCGGACTAGCGGGAGTAGCTCCTACGAGCAGTACTTC.

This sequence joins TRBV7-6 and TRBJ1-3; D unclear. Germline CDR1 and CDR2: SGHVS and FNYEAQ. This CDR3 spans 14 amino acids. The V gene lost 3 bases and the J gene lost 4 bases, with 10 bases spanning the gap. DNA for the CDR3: TGTGCCAGCAGCTTGGGCCTGTTGGGAAACACCATATATTTT. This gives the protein CASSLGLLGNTIYF.

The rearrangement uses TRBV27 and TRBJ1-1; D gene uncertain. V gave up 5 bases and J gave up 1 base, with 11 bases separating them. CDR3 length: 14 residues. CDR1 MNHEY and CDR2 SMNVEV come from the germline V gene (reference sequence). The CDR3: CASSPLRRNTEAFF. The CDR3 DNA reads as TGTGCCAGCAGTCCCCTGAGAAGGAACACTGAAGCTTTCTTT.

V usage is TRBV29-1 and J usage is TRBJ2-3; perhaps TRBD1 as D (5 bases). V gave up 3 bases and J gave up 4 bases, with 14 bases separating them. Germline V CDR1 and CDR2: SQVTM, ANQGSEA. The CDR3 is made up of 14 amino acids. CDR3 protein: CSVDDWGFPDTQYF. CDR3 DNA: TGCAGCGTTGACGATTGGGGCTTCCCAGATACGCAGTATTTT.

CDR3 sequence reads: CASSKHRDRSGNTIYF. Here the CDR3 DNA reads TGTGCCAGCAGCAAACATAGGGACAGGTCAGGAAACACCATATATTTT. The chain employs TRBV21-1 and TRBJ1-3; the D call TRBD1 from the table was never checked on the DNA. TRBV21-1 is termed a pseudogene. There are 16 residues in the CDR3.

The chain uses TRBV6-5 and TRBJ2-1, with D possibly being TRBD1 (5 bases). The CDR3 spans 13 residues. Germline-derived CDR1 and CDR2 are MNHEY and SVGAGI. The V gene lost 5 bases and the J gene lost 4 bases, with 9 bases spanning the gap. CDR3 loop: CASSRGPYNEQFF. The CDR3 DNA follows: TGTGCCAGCAGTAGGGGCCCGTACAATGAGCAGTTCTTC.

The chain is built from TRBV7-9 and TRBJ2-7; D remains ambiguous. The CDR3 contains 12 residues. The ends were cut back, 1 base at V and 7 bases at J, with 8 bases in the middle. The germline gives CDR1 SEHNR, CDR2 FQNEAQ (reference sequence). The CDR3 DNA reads TGTGCCAGCAGCTTAGAATCACGAGAGCAGTACTTC. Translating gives CASSLESREQYF.

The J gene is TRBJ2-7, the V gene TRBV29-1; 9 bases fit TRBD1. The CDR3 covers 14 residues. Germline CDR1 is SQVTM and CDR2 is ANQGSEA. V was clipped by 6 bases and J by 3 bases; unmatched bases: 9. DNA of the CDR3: TGCAGCGTCCGCACCGGGACAGGGTTCTACGAGCAGTACTTC. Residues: CSVRTGTGFYEQYF.

The CDR3 nucleotides are TGTGCCAGCAGTTTGGTGGGGGCCGACATGAACACTGAAGCTTTCTTT. Protein sequence: CASSLVGADMNTEAFF. The chain joins TRBV6-5 to TRBJ1-1; maybe TRBD1 (6 bases). Germline V lookup: CDR1 MNHEY, CDR2 SVGAGI. Trimming took off 4 bases at V and 0 bases at J, with 15 bases between the two ends. The CDR3 contains 16 residues.

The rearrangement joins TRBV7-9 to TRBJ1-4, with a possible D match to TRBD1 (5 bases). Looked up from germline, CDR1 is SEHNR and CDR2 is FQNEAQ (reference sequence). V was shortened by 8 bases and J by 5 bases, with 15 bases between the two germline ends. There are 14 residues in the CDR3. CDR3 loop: CASQAETVNEKLFF. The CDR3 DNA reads TGTGCCAGCCAGGCGGAGACAGTCAATGAAAAACTGTTTTTT.

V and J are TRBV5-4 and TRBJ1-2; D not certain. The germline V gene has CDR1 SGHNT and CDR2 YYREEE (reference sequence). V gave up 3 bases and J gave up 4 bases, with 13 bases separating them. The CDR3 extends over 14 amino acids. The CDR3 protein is CASSSAGGIYGYTF. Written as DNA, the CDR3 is TGTGCCAGCAGCTCTGCTGGAGGGATCTATGGCTACACCTTC.

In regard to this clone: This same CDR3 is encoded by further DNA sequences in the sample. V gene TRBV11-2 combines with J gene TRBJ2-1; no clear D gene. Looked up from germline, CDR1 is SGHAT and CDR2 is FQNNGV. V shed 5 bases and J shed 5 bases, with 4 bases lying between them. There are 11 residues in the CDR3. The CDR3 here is CASSPDNEQFF. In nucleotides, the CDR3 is TGTGCCAGCAGCCCGGACAATGAGCAGTTCTTC. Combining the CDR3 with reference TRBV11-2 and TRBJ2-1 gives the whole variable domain EAGVAQSPRYKIIEKRQSVAFWCNPISGHATLYWYQQILGQGPKLLIQFQNNGVVDDSQLPKDRFSAERLKGVDSTLKIQPAKLEDSAVYLCASSPDNEQFFGPGTRLTVL.

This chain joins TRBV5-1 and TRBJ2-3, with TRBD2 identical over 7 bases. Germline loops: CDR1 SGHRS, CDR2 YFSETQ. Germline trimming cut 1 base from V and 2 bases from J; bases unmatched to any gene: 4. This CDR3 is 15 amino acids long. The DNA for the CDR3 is TGCGCCAGCAGCTTGAGCGGGGTCCCCACAGATACGCAGTATTTT. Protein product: CASSLSGVPTDTQYF.

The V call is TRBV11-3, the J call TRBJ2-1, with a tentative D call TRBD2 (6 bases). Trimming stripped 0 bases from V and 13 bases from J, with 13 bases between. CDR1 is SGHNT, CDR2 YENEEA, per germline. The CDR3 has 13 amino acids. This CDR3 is CASSLDARDSQFF. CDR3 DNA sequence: TGTGCCAGCAGCTTAGACGCCCGGGACTCACAGTTCTTC.

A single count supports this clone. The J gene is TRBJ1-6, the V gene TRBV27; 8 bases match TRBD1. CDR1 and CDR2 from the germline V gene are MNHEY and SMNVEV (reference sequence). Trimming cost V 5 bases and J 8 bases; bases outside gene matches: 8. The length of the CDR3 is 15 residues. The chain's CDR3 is CASSRTGRVDSPLHF. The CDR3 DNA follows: TGTGCCAGCAGTAGGACAGGGAGGGTTGATTCACCCCTCCACTTT.

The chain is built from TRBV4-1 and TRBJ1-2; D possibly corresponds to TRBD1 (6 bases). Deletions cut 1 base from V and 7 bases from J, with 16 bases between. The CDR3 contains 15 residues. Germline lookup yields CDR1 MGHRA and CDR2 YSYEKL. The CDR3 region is CASSQVRGGEAGYTF. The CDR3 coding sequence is TGCGCCAGCAGCCAAGTGAGGGGGGGCGAGGCTGGCTACACCTTC.

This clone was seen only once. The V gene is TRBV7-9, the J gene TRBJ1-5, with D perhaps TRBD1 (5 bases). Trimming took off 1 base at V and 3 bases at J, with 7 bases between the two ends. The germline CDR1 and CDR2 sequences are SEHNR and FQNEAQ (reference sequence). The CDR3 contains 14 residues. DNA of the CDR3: TGTGCCAGCAGCTTAGGGGGGGTCAATCAGCCCCAGCATTTT. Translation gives CASSLGGVNQPQHF.

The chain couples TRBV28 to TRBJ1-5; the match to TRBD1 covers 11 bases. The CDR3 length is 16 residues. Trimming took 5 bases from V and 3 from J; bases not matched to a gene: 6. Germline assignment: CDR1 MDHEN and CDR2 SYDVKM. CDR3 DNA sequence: TGTGCCAGCAGTGCACGGACAGGGGGCGTCAATCAGCCCCAGCATTTT. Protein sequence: CASSARTGGVNQPQHF.

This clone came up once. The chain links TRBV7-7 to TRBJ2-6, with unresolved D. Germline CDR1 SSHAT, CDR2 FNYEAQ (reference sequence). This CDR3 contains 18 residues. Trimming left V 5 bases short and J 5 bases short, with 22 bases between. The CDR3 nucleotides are TGTGCCAGCAGCCCTTGTAATATGCCACAAAGTCGGGCCAACGTCCTGACTTTC. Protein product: CASSPCNMPQSRANVLTF.

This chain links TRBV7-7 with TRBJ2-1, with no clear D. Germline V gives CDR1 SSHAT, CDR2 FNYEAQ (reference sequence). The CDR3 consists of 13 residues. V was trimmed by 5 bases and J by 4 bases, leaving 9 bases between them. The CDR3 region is CASSQGGYNEQFF. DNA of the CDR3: TGTGCCAGCAGCCAAGGTGGTTACAATGAGCAGTTCTTC. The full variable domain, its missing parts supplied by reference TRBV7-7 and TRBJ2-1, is GAGVSQSPRYKVTKRGQDVTLRCDPISSHATLYWYQQALGQGPEFLTYFNYEAQPDKSGLPSDRFSAERPEGSISTLTIQRTEQRDSAMYRCASSQGGYNEQFFGPGTRLTVL.

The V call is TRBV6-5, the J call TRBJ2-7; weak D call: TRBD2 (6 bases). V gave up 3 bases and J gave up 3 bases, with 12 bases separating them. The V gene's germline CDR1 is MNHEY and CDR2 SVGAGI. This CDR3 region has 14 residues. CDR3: CASSYVSGSYEQYF. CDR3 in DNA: TGTGCCAGCAGTTATGTATCCGGGAGCTACGAGCAGTACTTC.

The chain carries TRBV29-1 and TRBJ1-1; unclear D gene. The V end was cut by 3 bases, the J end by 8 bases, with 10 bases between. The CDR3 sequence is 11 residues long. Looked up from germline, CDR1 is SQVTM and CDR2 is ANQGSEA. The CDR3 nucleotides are TGCAGCGTTGAGGTGTCGGTCGAAGCTTTCTTT. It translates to CSVEVSVEAFF.

CDR3 in amino acids: CASSLDLNDQETQYF. Written as DNA, the CDR3 is TGTGCCAGCAGCTTAGATCTTAACGACCAAGAGACCCAGTACTTC. This chain links TRBV11-2 with TRBJ2-5; D gene uncertain. Germline V gene sequence: CDR1 SGHAT, CDR2 FQNNGV. The V end lost 0 bases, the J end lost 0 bases, and 8 bases lay between the germline ends. The CDR3 runs to 15 residues.

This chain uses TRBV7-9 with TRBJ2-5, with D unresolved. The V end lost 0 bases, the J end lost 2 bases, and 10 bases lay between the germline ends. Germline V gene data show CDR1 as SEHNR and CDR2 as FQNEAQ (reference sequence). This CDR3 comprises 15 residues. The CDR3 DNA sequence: TGTGCCAGCAGCTTAGCTCCGTCACCTCAAGAGACCCAGTACTTC. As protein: CASSLAPSPQETQYF.

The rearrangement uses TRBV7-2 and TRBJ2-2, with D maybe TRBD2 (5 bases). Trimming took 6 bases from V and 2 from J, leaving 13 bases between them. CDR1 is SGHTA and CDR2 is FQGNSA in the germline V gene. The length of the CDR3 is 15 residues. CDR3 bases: TGTGCCAGCAGGACTGGACTTCCCAACACCGGGGAGCTGTTTTTT. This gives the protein CASRTGLPNTGELFF. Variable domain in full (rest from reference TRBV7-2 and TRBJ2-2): GAGVSQSPSNKVTEKGKDVELRCDPISGHTALYWYRQSLGQGLEFLIYFQGNSAPDKSGLPSDRFSAERTGGSVSTLTIQRTQQEDSAVYLCASRTGLPNTGELFFGEGSRLTVL.

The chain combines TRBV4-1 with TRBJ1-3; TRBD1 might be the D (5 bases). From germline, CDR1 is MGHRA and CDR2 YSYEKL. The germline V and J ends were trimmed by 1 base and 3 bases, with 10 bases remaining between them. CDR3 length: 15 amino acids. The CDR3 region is CASSQVRGGGNTIYF. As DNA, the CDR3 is TGCGCCAGCAGCCAAGTGAGGGGCGGTGGAAACACCATATATTTT.

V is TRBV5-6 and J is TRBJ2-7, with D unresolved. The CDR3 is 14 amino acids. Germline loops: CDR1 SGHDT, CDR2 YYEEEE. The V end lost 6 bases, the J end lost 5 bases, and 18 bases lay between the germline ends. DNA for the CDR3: TGTGCCAGCACCCCCCGGGCCTTGAGCCACGAGCAGTACTTC. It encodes CASTPRALSHEQYF.

The CDR3 loop reads CASSLDHLREGGDTQYF. For the CDR3, the DNA is TGTGCCAGCAGCTTAGATCATTTGCGGGAGGGTGGAGATACGCAGTATTTT. The chain recombines TRBV11-2 with TRBJ2-3, with TRBD2 matching over 9 bases. Germline V gene data show CDR1 as SGHAT and CDR2 as FQNNGV. The CDR3 extends over 17 amino acids. J was trimmed by 5 bases and V by 0 bases; bases with no gene match: 9.